The present TCR beta chain was sequenced within a study of OX40 agonist ivuxolimab in advanced cancers. In the study overall: Cohort: about 82% men, mean age approximately 64, aged roughly 20 to 79.

Concerning this clone itself: What it binds is unknown.

Blood sampling was done at baseline, cycle 4 day 1, and cycle 7 day 1. Whole-study findings and limits: Expansion of clones was among the lowest in partial responders at 0.1-3.0 mg/kg. At 0.1 to 3.0 mg/kg and by week 6, clonal expansion occurred in CD4+ and CD8+ blood T cells.

Sequencing was performed with immunoSEQ multiplex PCR; in TCRdb, only in-frame clones are kept and a portion is missing. Among about 59,000 clones listed, approximately 86% were seen once. The CDR3 loop spans 14 amino acids. V shed 2 bases and J shed 8 bases, with 13 bases lying between them. Per germline, CDR1 SGHTA and CDR2 FQGNSA. The V gene is TRBV7-2, the J gene TRBJ2-1, with D tentatively TRBD1 or TRBD2 (6 bases each). This sequence was found in an adult with an advanced solid tumor such as melanoma, head and neck, liver or kidney cancer. This sample comprised CD4+ or CD8+ T cells sorted from blood, obtained in a trial of the OX40 agonist ivuxolimab. The CDR3 here is CASSLPPGAHEQFF. CDR3 sequence (DNA): TGTGCCAGCAGCTTACCCCCGGGGGCGCATGAGCAGTTCTTC.